The entry that follows covers one T cell receptor (beta chain) sequence. Antigen: not known. The data are from a study of shared clonotypes between healthy human individuals. Points from the study as a whole: Although depth was large, rarefaction showed that sequencing of the sorted subsets was incomplete. When naive CD4 clonotypes were compared across a few donors, approximately 4.9% were shared. Generation probabilities were higher for clonotypes shared across all four sorted-subset donors than for unshared ones.

Some clones are missing from TCRdb's copy, which holds only in-frame ones; the method was immunoSEQ multiplex PCR. The sample has hundreds of thousands of clones, about 74% seen once. This CDR3 region has 16 residues. V shed 5 bases and J 8 bases; nucleotides not matched to a gene: 13. Germline CDR1 reads SGHTA; CDR2 reads FQGNSA. The sequenced sample consisted of memory CD4+ T cells sorted from blood. As to subset: CD45RA-negative fraction. The rearrangement links TRBV7-2 to TRBJ2-1, with 9 bases lining up with TRBD2. The sequence derives from a woman aged 25-40 years in good health. In DNA form, the CDR3 reads TGTGCCAGCAGCCCAAGCTCTAGCGGGATCACATATGAGCAGTTCTTC. It yields the protein CASSPSSSGITYEQFF.